The next 23 T cell receptor beta chains were all read from a single sample in a study of T cell changes during pregnancy in multiple sclerosis. Libraries were prepared by immunoSEQ multiplex PCR; TCRdb keeps only in-frame clonotypes and omits some of them. Seen here are about 59,000 clones, roughly 94% observed once, and the top ten hold under 3%. Sequences were derived from CD8+ T cells from peripheral blood mononuclear cells, sampled after pregnancy. These receptors originate from a female donor with multiple sclerosis, enrolled in a pregnancy study.

CDR3 DNA: TGTGCCAGCAGCTTAGGACGGTCCTTCGAAGCTTTCTTT. It translates to CASSLGRSFEAFF. The chain combines TRBV13 with TRBJ1-1; D call uncertain. Per the germline V gene, CDR1 is PRHDT and CDR2 is FYEKMQ (reference sequence). V lost 0 bases and J lost 8, with 10 bases in between. This CDR3 is 13 amino acids long.

The chain is built from TRBV11-2 and TRBJ2-7, with D possibly matching TRBD1 (6 bases). This CDR3 is 14 amino acids long. V lost 5 bases and J 2 bases, leaving 13 bases between the germline ends. CDR1 and CDR2 from the germline V gene are SGHAT and FQNNGV. The CDR3 loop reads CASSPQGQTYEQYF. CDR3 bases: TGTGCCAGCAGCCCTCAAGGACAGACCTACGAGCAGTACTTC.

The gene calls are TRBV4-2 and TRBJ2-7; D uncertain. CDR1 and CDR2 (germline): LGHNA, YNFKEQ. V was cut by 6 bases and J by 0 bases, with 9 bases left in between. The CDR3 has 13 amino acids. The CDR3 loop is CASRPPSSYEQYF. The CDR3 DNA is TGTGCCAGCAGACCGCCGAGCTCCTACGAGCAGTACTTC.

CDR3 coding DNA: TGCGCCAGCAGCTTAGAGGGAGGGATCTCCTACGAGCAGTACTTC. This translates into CASSLEGGISYEQYF. This rearrangement joins TRBV5-1 to TRBJ2-7, with 7 bases matching TRBD2. The germline CDR1 and CDR2 sequences are SGHRS and YFSETQ. J lost 0 bases, V lost 2 bases, and 5 bases had no gene match. The CDR3 has 15 residues. Supplemented by reference TRBV5-1 and TRBJ2-7, the full variable domain reads KAGVTQTPRYLIKTRGQQVTLSCSPISGHRSVSWYQQTPGQGLQFLFEYFSETQRNKGNFPGRFSGRQFSNSRSEMNVSTLELGDSALYLCASSLEGGISYEQYFGPGTRLTVT.

The V gene is TRBV28, the J gene TRBJ2-4; TRBD2 aligns across 8 bases. Germline V gene lookup returns CDR1 MDHEN and CDR2 SYDVKM. After removal of 0 bases from V and 0 bases from J, the junction contained 7 bases not matched to a gene. CDR3 length equals 18 residues. As DNA, the CDR3 is TGTGCCAGCAGTTTATGGGCTAGCGGGCCACTAGCCAAAAACATTCAGTACTTC. It encodes CASSLWASGPLAKNIQYF.

This chain connects TRBV7-9 to TRBJ2-1, with D maybe TRBD1 (6 bases). Germline-derived CDR1 and CDR2 are SEHNR and FQNEAQ (reference sequence). The V and J ends lost 4 bases and 7 bases respectively, with 14 bases between them. The CDR3 contains 14 residues. CDR3 DNA sequence: TGTGCCAGCAGCTCGCTTATGCAGGGGAATGAGCAGTTCTTC. Amino acid sequence: CASSSLMQGNEQFF.

The chain recombines TRBV4-3 with TRBJ2-1; D perhaps matches TRBD2 (5 bases). The CDR3 is made up of 16 amino acids. The germline V and J ends were trimmed by 0 bases and 6 bases, with 15 bases remaining between them. Germline CDR1 reads LGHNA; CDR2 reads YSLEER. The CDR3 loop reads CASSQDDGSGGNEQFF. CDR3 coding DNA: TGCGCCAGCAGCCAAGATGATGGGTCTGGAGGCAATGAGCAGTTCTTC.

This rearrangement joins TRBV19 to TRBJ1-1; 7 nucleotides agree with TRBD1. The CDR3 extends over 14 amino acids. Germline V gene lookup returns CDR1 LNHDA and CDR2 SQIVND (reference sequence). With 1 base clipped from V and 11 bases from J, the junction kept 10 bases outside the gene matches. The CDR3 nucleotides are TGTGCCAGTAGTATAGCCGGGACAGATAGTCGGGCTTTCTTT. This sequence encodes CASSIAGTDSRAFF.

V and J are TRBV30 and TRBJ2-3; the match to TRBD2 covers 10 bases. The CDR3 extends over 13 amino acids. CDR1 is GTSNPN and CDR2 is SVGIG in the germline V gene (reference sequence). Trimming took 2 bases from V and 5 from J; bases not matched to a gene: 1. The CDR3 sequence is CAWSSSGRDTQYF. CDR3 DNA sequence: TGTGCCTGGAGTTCTAGCGGGAGAGATACGCAGTATTTT.

The chain employs TRBV5-1 and TRBJ2-7; 7 bases line up with TRBD2. V lost 0 bases and J lost 6; bases outside the gene matches: 0. The V gene's germline CDR1 is SGHRS and CDR2 YFSETQ. CDR3 length equals 12 residues. DNA for the CDR3: TGCGCCAGCAGCTTGGGGGGGGGCGAGCAGTACTTC. Its protein product is CASSLGGGEQYF.

This rearrangement joins TRBV5-5 to TRBJ2-3; D unresolved. This CDR3 has 14 residues. The V end was cut by 1 base, the J end by 3 bases, with 9 bases between. Germline V gene sequence: CDR1 SGHKS, CDR2 YYEKEE (reference sequence). As DNA, the CDR3 is TGTGCCAGCAGCTTGAACGAGGAAACAGATACGCAGTATTTT. This codes for CASSLNEETDTQYF. The complete variable domain, with remaining parts taken from reference TRBV5-5 and TRBJ2-3, reads DAGVTQSPTHLIKTRGQQVTLRCSPISGHKSVSWYQQVLGQGPQFIFQYYEKEERGRGNFPDRFSARQFPNYSSELNVNALLLGDSALYLCASSLNEETDTQYFGPGTRLTVL.

This chain joins TRBV7-9 and TRBJ2-5; 9 positions match TRBD2. Germline-derived CDR1 and CDR2 are SEHNR and FQNEAQ (reference sequence). V dropped 5 bases and J dropped 0; count of bases not matched to a gene: 10. The CDR3 runs 17 residues. CDR3 amino acids: CASSTDIAGVYQETQYF. For the CDR3, the DNA is TGTGCCAGCAGCACTGACATAGCGGGAGTATACCAAGAGACCCAGTACTTC.

This rearrangement joins TRBV27 to TRBJ1-2; 8 bases map to TRBD1. Germline V gene data show CDR1 as MNHEY and CDR2 as SMNVEV (reference sequence). The CDR3 totals 16 residues. V shed 0 bases, J shed 6 bases, and the junction held 9 bases outside the gene matches. The CDR3 loop reads CASSLSLTGEDHGYTF. CDR3 coding DNA: TGTGCCAGCAGTTTATCCCTGACAGGGGAGGATCATGGCTACACCTTC.

The chain recombines TRBV10-3 with TRBJ2-2, with D perhaps TRBD2 (6 bases). The CDR3 runs 16 residues. Germline CDR1 is ENHRY and CDR2 is SYGVKD. V was clipped by 6 bases and J by 5 bases, with 19 bases between them. Here the CDR3 DNA reads TGTGCCATCAGACCGGGACTCTCACGTCGGACCGGGGAGCTGTTTTTT. Its translation: CAIRPGLSRRTGELFF.

The chain has TRBV14 and TRBJ2-2; 11 nucleotides match TRBD2. Germline values: CDR1 SGHDN, CDR2 FVKESK. The CDR3 spans 17 residues. V gave up 4 bases and J gave up 0 bases; unmatched junction bases: 4. The CDR3 DNA reads TGTGCCAGCAGCCTCGGACTAGCGGGCTCGAACACCGGGGAGCTGTTTTTT. Amino acid sequence: CASSLGLAGSNTGELFF. Looking up the rest from reference TRBV14 and TRBJ2-2 gives the full variable domain: EAGVTQFPSHSVIEKGQTVTLRCDPISGHDNLYWYRRVMGKEIKFLLHFVKESKQDESGMPNNRFLAERTGGTYSTLKVQPAELEDSGVYFCASSLGLAGSNTGELFFGEGSRLTVL.

The V gene is TRBV7-6, the J gene TRBJ2-6; a possible D gene is TRBD1 (6 bases). The CDR3 is 18 residues long. V was pared by 5 bases and J by 0 bases, with 17 bases between. CDR1 SGHVS and CDR2 FNYEAQ come from the germline V gene. In DNA form, the CDR3 reads TGTGCCAGCAGCCCCCGCGCAGGACAGAACTCTGGGGCCAACGTCCTGACTTTC. Translated, it gives CASSPRAGQNSGANVLTF.

This chain joins TRBV19 and TRBJ2-3; no clear D gene. Trimming cost V 1 base and J 5 bases, with 7 bases left between them. Germline loops: CDR1 LNHDA, CDR2 SQIVND (reference sequence). This CDR3 has 13 residues. CDR3 coding DNA: TGTGCCAGTAGTATAGGCTCGGGAGATACGCAGTATTTT. Amino acids: CASSIGSGDTQYF.

This clone was counted between two and nine times. The chain has TRBV7-9 and TRBJ1-3; D is perhaps TRBD1 (6 bases). The CDR3 loop spans 19 amino acids. V shed 1 base and J shed 0 bases, with 19 bases lying between them. Looked up from germline, CDR1 is SEHNR and CDR2 is FQNEAQ (reference sequence). CDR3 coding DNA: TGTGCCAGCAGCTTAGAACGGACAGCTTATTTGAGCTCTGGAAACACCATATATTTT. Translated, it gives CASSLERTAYLSSGNTIYF.

The chain couples TRBV29-1 to TRBJ1-1; D remains unclear. V lost 4 bases to trimming and J lost 0 bases, with 3 bases between them. The CDR3 is 11 residues long. Germline V gives CDR1 SQVTM, CDR2 ANQGSEA. The CDR3 spells CSVAVNTEAFF. Written as DNA, the CDR3 is TGCAGCGTTGCAGTGAACACTGAAGCTTTCTTT.

The genes are TRBV9 and TRBJ2-1; D gene ambiguous. Germline assignment: CDR1 SGDLS and CDR2 YYNGEE. The V end lost 1 base, the J end lost 6 bases, and 2 bases lay between the germline ends. The CDR3 sequence is 11 residues long. CDR3 in amino acids: CASSVLNEQFF. The CDR3 coding sequence is TGTGCCAGCAGCGTACTCAATGAGCAGTTCTTC.

The chain uses TRBV29-1 and TRBJ1-1; D gene ambiguous. The CDR3 loop spans 12 amino acids. Trimming cost V 3 bases and J 0 bases, with 5 bases left between them. Per germline, CDR1 SQVTM and CDR2 ANQGSEA. The CDR3 region has the DNA TGCAGCGTTGACAGGATGAACACTGAAGCTTTCTTT. The encoded protein is CSVDRMNTEAFF.

The chain is built from TRBV7-9 and TRBJ2-1, with 7 bases that match TRBD2. The trim removed 1 base at V and 0 bases at J, leaving 6 bases unmatched. The CDR3 runs to 17 residues. Per germline, CDR1 SEHNR and CDR2 FQNEAQ (reference sequence). CDR3 sequence reads: CASSLGAAGSSYNEQFF. CDR3 bases: TGTGCCAGCAGCTTAGGAGCAGCGGGGAGCTCCTACAATGAGCAGTTCTTC.

J is TRBJ2-1 and V is TRBV2; 7 bases map to TRBD1. Germline V gene data show CDR1 as SNHLY and CDR2 as FYNNEI. Unmatched junction bases numbered 6, after V lost 8 bases and J lost 5 bases. The CDR3 is 13 residues long. For the CDR3, the DNA is TGTGCCAGCGACGACAGGGTGGACAATGAGCAGTTCTTC. Encoded protein: CASDDRVDNEQFF.